The clone carrying this T cell receptor (beta chain) was observed a handful of times. What it binds is not known. The CDR3 is 14 residues long. The trim removed 5 bases at V and 4 bases at J, leaving 5 bases unmatched. Looked up from germline, CDR1 is SGHVS and CDR2 is FQNEAQ. This specimen belongs to a study of T-cell memory formation after mild COVID-19. Study-level background: Largely donor-specific TCR clusters were found.

TCRdb reanalysed the 5' RACE reads using MiXCR and keeps one entry per CDR3 protein. There are about 340,000 distinct CDR3 sequences in the sample; 10% to 15% occur only once, and 20% to 25% lies in the top ten. Notes on the study in general: Contracting CD8+ clones were enriched in EMRA, CD4+ mainly in CM and EM.

This chain connects TRBV7-8 to TRBJ2-5; 9 bases match TRBD1. Sequences were obtained from PBMCs or a T cell subset sorted from them (not recorded which). The clonotype was recovered from a young man who had mild COVID-19 (a few samples of this study predate the infection). Cell type and time point are not known. CDR3 region: CASSVHRGRETQYF. CDR3 sequence (DNA): TGTGCCAGCAGCGTGCACAGGGGGCGAGAGACCCAGTACTTC. The entire variable domain, with the rest obtained from reference TRBV7-8 and TRBJ2-5, is as follows: GAGVSQSPRYKVAKRGQDVALRCDPISGHVSLFWYQQALGQGPEFLTYFQNEAQLDKSGLPSDRFFAERPEGSVSTLKIQRTQQEDSAVYLCASSVHRGRETQYFGPGTRLLVL.